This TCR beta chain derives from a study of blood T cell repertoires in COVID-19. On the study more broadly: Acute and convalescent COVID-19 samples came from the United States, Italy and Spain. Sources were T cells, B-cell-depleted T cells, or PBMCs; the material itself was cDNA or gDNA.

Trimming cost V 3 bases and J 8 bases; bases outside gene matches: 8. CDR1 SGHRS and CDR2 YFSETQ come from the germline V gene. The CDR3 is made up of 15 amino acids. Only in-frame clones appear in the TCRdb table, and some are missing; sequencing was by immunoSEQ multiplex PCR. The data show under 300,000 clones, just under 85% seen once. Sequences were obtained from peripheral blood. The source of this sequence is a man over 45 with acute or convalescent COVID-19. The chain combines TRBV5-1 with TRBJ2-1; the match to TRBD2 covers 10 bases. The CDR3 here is CASSYLAGVEDEQFF. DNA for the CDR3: TGCGCCAGCAGCTACCTAGCGGGAGTTGAAGATGAGCAGTTCTTC.